Sequencing of this T cell receptor beta chain was carried out in a study of cytotoxic CD8 clonotypes in ibrutinib-treated CLL (dated by TCRdb to about 2021). Background on the whole study: The cohort included more than 14 treatment-naive and under 13 relapsed/refractory patients; about 17 were IGHV unmutated. Cryopreserved peripheral blood mononuclear cells were obtained before treatment, at response, and at either sustained remission or disease progression. Of the 86 participants in the trial, roughly 26 had longitudinal samples available. Every sample from remission and from progressive disease was obtained while the patients were still on ibrutinib. Partial responses were observed in roughly 25 patients and complete responses in 2; after a median follow-up of about 69 months, remission was maintained in around 14 patients and progression was observed in roughly twelve. An average of roughly 250,000 productive templates and approximately 90,000 productive rearrangements was obtained per sample. Samples at response were collected after a median of roughly twelve months of treatment, with a range of about 6 to 36 months. Overall results and qualifications from the work: Sustained-remission and progressing patients did not have matched sampling times, and lymph node repertoires were not examined. Public clonotypes were found to be uncommon and were observed to contract or remain stable during treatment; the increase in clonality was shown to reflect expansion of private clonotypes at ibrutinib response. At ibrutinib response clonality went up, during sustained remission it held steady, and at progression it dropped back toward baseline. At baseline, clonality was higher than in age-matched healthy donors and showed a strong correlation with circulating CD8+ T-cell counts.

Ends trimmed: V by 7 bases, J by 3 bases; bases unmatched to a gene: 12. The germline V gene (reference sequence) provides CDR1 MNHEY and CDR2 SMNVEV. From the cysteine through the phenylalanine, the CDR3 covers 15 amino acids. This entry keeps only the CDR3 DNA: 45 bases, framed from base 1. Per the publication, the time point label means: approximately eleven months on ibrutinib. For TCR beta library preparation, roughly 2 micrograms of genomic DNA were isolated from cryopreserved PBMCs. Longitudinal blood samples from CLL patients receiving ibrutinib monotherapy were subjected to high-throughput TCR beta sequencing. Patients were enrolled in a phase 2 open-label single-center ibrutinib monotherapy trial. Each clonotype received, on average, roughly 9.6x coverage in deep resolution sequencing performed on a MiSeq, where the target depth lay between 1 in 1 million and 1 in 200,000 T cells. The immunoSEQ hsTCRB Kit was used to generate TCR beta libraries. Per the original workflow: The data were analyzed with ImmunoSEQ Analyzer and ImmunoSEQ Data Assistant, and V, D and J gene assignments followed IMGT definitions. Clonality was computed as one minus normalized Shannon entropy of productive rearrangement frequencies, ranging from 0 to 1. Only overrepresented clonotypes making up at least 0.05% of the repertoire of each patient were included in the public clonotype analysis. Some 13 age-matched healthy donor repertoires from immuneACCESS were used as controls for clonality. Here the immuneACCESS table is served through TCRdb, limited to in-frame sequences with V and J called. Missing clones are a known gap in these copies; in checked studies unresolved V genes cover under half, and the rest lacks a known reason. That table furnishes V, J and clone size, whereas the DNA furnished D and trimming. Counted in this sample were tens of thousands of clones; about four fifths of them appeared once. The top ten clonotypes cover roughly 4.8% of the sample.

A note on this clone: Its cognate antigen has yet to be identified. Qualities for individual bases were not recorded, and no much larger clone is one base off.

The rearranged segments are TRBV27 and TRBJ2-7, and 7 junction bases match TRBD2. This material consisted of PBMCs, taken after 12 months of ibrutinib treatment. The clonotype comes from a human donor with chronic lymphocytic leukemia. The CDR3 corresponds to CASTSLKAGHYEQYF. The DNA reads TGTGCCAGCACCTCCCTTAAAGCGGGGCACTACGAGCAGTACTTC.